What follows describes a single T cell receptor (beta chain). Its antigen is not identified. Via MiXCR, TCRdb re-called the reads, giving one row per CDR3 protein. The sample contains approximately 220,000 distinct CDR3 sequences, less than 50% of which appear only once. The data are from a study of T cell repertoires in cytomegalovirus infection. Study background: Recently identified HLA-C-restricted and well-studied HLA-B-restricted CMV epitopes were used. The public TCR beta signatures pointed to both CMV infection and matching HLA type.

Per the germline V gene, CDR1 is SGHVS and CDR2 is FQNEAQ. The CDR3 spans 15 residues. The germline V and J ends were trimmed by 5 bases and 0 bases, with 14 bases remaining between them. Regarding the study as a whole: Adding up the frequency of public TCR beta families identified people who carried CMV plus the relevant HLA.

Specimen: CD8+ T cells from cultured PBMCs, collected from culture after CMV antigen stimulation. This chain joins TRBV7-8 and TRBJ2-7; possible D gene TRBD1, 5 bases. The source is a human donor in good health (CMV status not recorded). Some clones in this sample may be carry-over from other donors' samples. Here the CDR3 DNA reads TGTGCCAGCAGCCCCTCAAGGGGTCTCTCCTACGAGCAGTACTTC. It specifies CASSPSRGLSYEQYF.